This T cell receptor (beta chain) came from a study of beta chain features in type 1 diabetes. About the research overall: No age, gender or cell yield differences were seen between patients and healthy donors. In all, 107,917,701 sorted cells from all samples were analyzed. Study results and limitations: There was a moderate but significant shortening of TCRB CDR3s in all four CD4+ subsets of Type 1 diabetes patients. PCR might favor shorter templates, but any such skew would affect patients and controls equally. Type 1 diabetes patients showed fewer insertions and more deletions at VDJ junctions.

Sequenced material consisted of expressed TCRB transcripts (all of the isolated RNA was reverse transcribed). TCRdb's table, derived via immunoSEQ multiplex PCR, lists solely in-frame clones and lacks some. The sample consists of about 400,000 clones, 10% to 15% of them appearing once. Comment on this clone: Its antigen is still unknown.

This CDR3 region has 12 residues. Trimming removed 3 bases from V and 6 bases from J, with 5 bases in between. Germline V gene lookup returns CDR1 ENHRY and CDR2 SYGVKD. This chain connects TRBV10-3 to TRBJ2-2; D gene ambiguous. The TCR comes from a woman aged 18-35 years with type 1 diabetes. The source material was naive CD4+ T cells from blood. Written as DNA, the CDR3 is TGTGCCATCAGTGATTGGCCCGGGGAGCTGTTTTTT. Amino acids: CAISDWPGELFF.